The clone carrying this TCR beta chain was seen at least ten times. The data were taken from a study of early T cells in non-severe SARS-CoV-2 infection. The TCR library protocol was used to attach unique molecular identifiers. These identifiers were attached to individual cDNA molecules. MiXCR was run by TCRdb on the 5' RACE reads, yielding one entry per CDR3 protein. The data contain more than 70,000 distinct CDR3 sequences, approximately 13% of them seen just once; the ten biggest clones take up approximately 7%. Sequencing used whole blood. The sequence was obtained from an adult who was a healthcare worker with PCR-confirmed SARS-CoV-2 infection or an uninfected control (not recorded which).

As DNA, the CDR3 is TGTGCCAGCAGTTACCTTAGCGGTACCCGGGATACGCAGTATTTT. Amino acid sequence: CASSYLSGTRDTQYF. V and J are TRBV6-5 and TRBJ2-3; D might be TRBD2 (6 bases). Germline CDR1 is MNHEY and CDR2 is SVGAGI. There are 15 residues in the CDR3. V lost 2 bases and J 6 bases, leaving 15 bases between the germline ends.